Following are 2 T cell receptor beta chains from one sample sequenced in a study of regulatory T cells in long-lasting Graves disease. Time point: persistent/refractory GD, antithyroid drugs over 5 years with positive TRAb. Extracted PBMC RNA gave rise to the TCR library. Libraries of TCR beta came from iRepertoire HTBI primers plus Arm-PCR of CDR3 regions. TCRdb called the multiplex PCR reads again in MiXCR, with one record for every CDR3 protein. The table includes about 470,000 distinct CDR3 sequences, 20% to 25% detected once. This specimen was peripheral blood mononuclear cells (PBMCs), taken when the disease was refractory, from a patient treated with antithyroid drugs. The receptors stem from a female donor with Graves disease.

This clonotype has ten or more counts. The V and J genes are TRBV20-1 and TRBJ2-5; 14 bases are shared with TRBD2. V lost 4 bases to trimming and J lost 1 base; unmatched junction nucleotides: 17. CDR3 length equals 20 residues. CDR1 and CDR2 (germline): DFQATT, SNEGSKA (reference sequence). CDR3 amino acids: CSATEYGVTSGRETQETQYF. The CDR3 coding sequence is TGCAGTGCTACCGAATATGGGGTGACTAGCGGGAGGGAGACCCAAGAGACCCAGTACTTC.

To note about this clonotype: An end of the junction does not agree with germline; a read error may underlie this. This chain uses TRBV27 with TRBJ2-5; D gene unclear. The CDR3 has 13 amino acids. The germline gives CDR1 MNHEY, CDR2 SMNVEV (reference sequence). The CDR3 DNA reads TGTGCCAGCAGTTTATTGGCAGAAGAGATCCAGTACTTC. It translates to CASSLLAEEIQYF.